This T cell receptor (beta chain) came from a study of neurological immune-mediated disorders. This clonotype has ten or more counts. MiXCR was run by TCRdb on the 5' RACE reads, yielding one entry per CDR3 protein. The sample records 65,000 to 75,000 distinct CDR3 sequences, about 5% being singletons. The TCR sequence derives from a human donor with multiple sclerosis. The donor label of this sample is uncertain. The sample taken for sequencing was PBMCs.

Here the CDR3 reads CASSQAVTGTDTQYF. In DNA form, the CDR3 reads TGTGCCAGCAGCCAAGCGGTAACGGGCACAGATACGCAGTATTTT. This sequence joins TRBV3-1 and TRBJ2-3; D remains unclear. Trimming removed 1 base at V and 1 base at J, with 9 bases between. CDR3 length: 15 amino acids. The germline gives CDR1 LGHDT, CDR2 YNNKEL (reference sequence).